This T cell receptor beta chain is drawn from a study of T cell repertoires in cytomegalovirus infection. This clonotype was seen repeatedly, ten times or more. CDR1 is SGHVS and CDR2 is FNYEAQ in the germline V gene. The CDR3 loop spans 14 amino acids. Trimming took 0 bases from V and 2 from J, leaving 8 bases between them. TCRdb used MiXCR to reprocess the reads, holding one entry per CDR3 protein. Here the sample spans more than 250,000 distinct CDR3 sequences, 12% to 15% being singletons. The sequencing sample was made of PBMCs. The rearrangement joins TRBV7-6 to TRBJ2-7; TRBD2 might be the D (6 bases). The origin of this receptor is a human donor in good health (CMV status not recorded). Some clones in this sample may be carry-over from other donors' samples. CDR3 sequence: CASSLASGPYEQYF. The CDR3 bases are TGTGCCAGCAGCTTAGCTAGCGGACCCTACGAGCAGTACTTC.